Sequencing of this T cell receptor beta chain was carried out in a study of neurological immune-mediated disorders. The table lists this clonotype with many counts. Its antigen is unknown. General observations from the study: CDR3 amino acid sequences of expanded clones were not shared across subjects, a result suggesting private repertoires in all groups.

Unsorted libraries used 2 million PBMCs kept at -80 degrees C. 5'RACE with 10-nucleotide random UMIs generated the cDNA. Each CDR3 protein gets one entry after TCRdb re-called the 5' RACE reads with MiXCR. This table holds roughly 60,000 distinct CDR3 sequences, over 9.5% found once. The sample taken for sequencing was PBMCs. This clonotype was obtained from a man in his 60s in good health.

In DNA form, the CDR3 reads TGCAGTGCTTCCGGGACATACTATGGCTACACCTTC. It encodes CSASGTYYGYTF. This chain uses TRBV20-1 with TRBJ1-2; perhaps TRBD1 as D (6 bases). Looked up from germline, CDR1 is DFQATT and CDR2 is SNEGSKA (reference sequence). This CDR3 region has 12 residues. Trimming took off 5 bases at V and 3 bases at J, with 10 bases between the two ends.